The 9 T cell receptor beta chains listed next were all sequenced from one sample in a study of blood T cell repertoires in COVID-19. Clones were sequenced by immunoSEQ multiplex PCR, and TCRdb holds only the in-frame ones, with some missing. The sample lists roughly 180,000 clones; 94% were seen once. Sequencing was done on a sample of peripheral blood. These receptors all stem from a man under 40 with COVID-19, enrolled during active disease.

This clone was counted a single time. The rearrangement uses TRBV7-6 and TRBJ2-2; 9 bases align to TRBD2. Germline-derived CDR1 and CDR2 are SGHVS and FNYEAQ. The CDR3 spans 15 residues. The J segment lost 3 bases and the V segment lost 4 bases, leaving 3 bases of the junction unmatched. The CDR3 DNA follows: TGTGCCAGCAGCTCCAGCGGGGGGCACACCGGGGAGCTGTTTTTT. It translates to CASSSSGGHTGELFF.

This chain links TRBV5-4 with TRBJ2-3; maybe TRBD2 (6 bases). Germline V gene data show CDR1 as SGHNT and CDR2 as YYREEE (reference sequence). The V end was cut by 2 bases, the J end by 2 bases, with 18 bases between. This CDR3 contains 17 residues. The CDR3: CASSFIRTKQYTDTQYF. For the CDR3, the DNA is TGTGCCAGCAGCTTCATTAGGACTAAACAATACACAGATACGCAGTATTTT.

This clone was picked up a small number of times. The CDR3 loop reads CASRPSPRAEAFF. The CDR3 DNA follows: TGTGCCAGCAGACCTAGCCCCCGGGCTGAAGCTTTCTTT. This sequence joins TRBV6-5 and TRBJ1-1; D unresolved. Looked up from germline, CDR1 is MNHEY and CDR2 is SVGAGI. The CDR3 has 13 amino acids. Trimming removed 6 bases from V and 6 bases from J, with 14 bases in between.

This clone turned up a few times. The chain employs TRBV19 and TRBJ1-4, with D uncertain. This CDR3 comprises 14 residues. Germline CDR1 LNHDA, CDR2 SQIVND (reference sequence). V lost 8 bases and J 7 bases, leaving 17 bases between the germline ends. CDR3 sequence reads: CASGRGVGGEKLFF. DNA of the CDR3: TGTGCCAGTGGCCGGGGTGTAGGTGGTGAAAAACTGTTTTTT.

This sequence joins TRBV7-2 and TRBJ1-5; maybe TRBD1 (5 bases). The CDR3 length is 14 residues. Germline assignment: CDR1 SGHTA and CDR2 FQGNSA. Trimming left V 5 bases short and J 7 bases short, with 15 bases between. CDR3 nucleotide sequence: TGTGCCAGCAGCCCCGACCGCGGGGGGCAGCCCCAGCATTTT. Its translation is CASSPDRGGQPQHF.

The V call is TRBV5-4, the J call TRBJ2-1; 7 bases match TRBD2. Germline V gives CDR1 SGHNT, CDR2 YYREEE (reference sequence). This CDR3 is 15 amino acids long. After removal of 4 bases from V and 1 base from J, the junction contained 5 bases not matched to a gene. The chain's CDR3 is CASSREAMSYNEQFF. The DNA for the CDR3 is TGTGCCAGCAGCCGGGAGGCCATGTCCTACAATGAGCAGTTCTTC.

The rearrangement links TRBV7-9 to TRBJ2-2; TRBD1 matches 12 bases. CDR3 size: 16 residues. The J segment lost 5 bases and the V segment lost 5 bases, leaving 6 bases of the junction unmatched. Germline V CDR1 and CDR2: SEHNR, FQNEAQ (reference sequence). CDR3 residues: CASSPRDRGQTGELFF. The CDR3 bases are TGTGCCAGCAGCCCCCGGGACAGGGGGCAAACCGGGGAGCTGTTTTTT.

The chain joins TRBV7-2 to TRBJ1-5; D remains ambiguous. CDR1 is SGHTA and CDR2 is FQGNSA in the germline V gene. There are 15 residues in the CDR3. V was trimmed by 1 base and J by 3 bases, leaving 10 bases between them. In DNA form, the CDR3 reads TGTGCCAGCAGCTTAGTGTTGGGCGACAATCAGCCCCAGCATTTT. Amino acid sequence: CASSLVLGDNQPQHF.

This clone has just one count. The CDR3 coding sequence is TGTGCCAGCAGCTTAGGGACAGTCACAGATACGCAGTATTTT. It specifies CASSLGTVTDTQYF. The V gene is TRBV7-9, the J gene TRBJ2-3; maybe TRBD1 (6 bases). This CDR3 is built from 14 residues. The germline gives CDR1 SEHNR, CDR2 FQNEAQ (reference sequence). Trimming stripped 1 base from V and 2 bases from J, with 7 bases between.